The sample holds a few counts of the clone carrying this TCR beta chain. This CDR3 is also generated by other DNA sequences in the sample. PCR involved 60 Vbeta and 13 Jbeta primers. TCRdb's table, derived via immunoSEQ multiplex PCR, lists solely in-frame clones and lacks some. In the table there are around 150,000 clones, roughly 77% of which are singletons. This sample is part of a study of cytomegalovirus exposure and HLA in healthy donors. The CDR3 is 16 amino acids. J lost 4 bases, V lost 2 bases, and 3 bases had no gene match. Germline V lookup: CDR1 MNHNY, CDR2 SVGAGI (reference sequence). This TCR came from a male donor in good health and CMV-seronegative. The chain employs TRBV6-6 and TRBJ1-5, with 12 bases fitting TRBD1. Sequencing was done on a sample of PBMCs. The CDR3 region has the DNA TGTGCCAGCAGTTACCGGGACAGGGGGCAGAATCAGCCCCAGCATTTT. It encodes CASSYRDRGQNQPQHF.